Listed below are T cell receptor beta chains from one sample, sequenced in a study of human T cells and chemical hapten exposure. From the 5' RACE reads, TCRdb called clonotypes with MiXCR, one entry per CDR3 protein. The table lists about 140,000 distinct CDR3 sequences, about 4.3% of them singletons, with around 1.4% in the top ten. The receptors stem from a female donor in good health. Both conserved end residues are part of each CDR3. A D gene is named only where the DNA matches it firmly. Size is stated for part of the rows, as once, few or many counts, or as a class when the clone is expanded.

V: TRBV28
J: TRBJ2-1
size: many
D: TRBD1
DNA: TGTGCCAGCAGTTGGGACAGGGTAAATGAGCAGTTCTTC
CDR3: CASSWDRVNEQFF

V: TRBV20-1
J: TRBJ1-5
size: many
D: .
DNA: TGCAGTGCTAGAAAGGGGAATAATCAGCCCCAGCATTTT
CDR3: CSARKGNNQPQHF

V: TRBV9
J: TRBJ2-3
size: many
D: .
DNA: TGTGCCAGTTCTCTGGGGACCCGCGTGGATACGCAGTATTTT
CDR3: CASSLGTRVDTQYF

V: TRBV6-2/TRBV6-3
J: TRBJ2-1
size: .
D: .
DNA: TGTGCCAGCAGTTACATAGCCGGCACCTACAATGAGCAGTTCTTC
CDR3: CASSYIAGTYNEQFF

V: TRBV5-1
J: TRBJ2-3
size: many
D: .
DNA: TGCGCCAGCAGCTCAGGGGAACTTAGCACAGATACGCAGTATTTT
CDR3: CASSSGELSTDTQYF

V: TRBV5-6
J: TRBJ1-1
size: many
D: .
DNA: TGTGCCAGCAGCGCCGGGGGCCCTGAAGCTTTCTTT
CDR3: CASSAGGPEAFF

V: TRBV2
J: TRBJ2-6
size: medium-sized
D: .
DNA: TGTGCCAGCAGTGAAGCTTACCCTGGGGCCAACGTCCTGACTTTC
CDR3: CASSEAYPGANVLTF

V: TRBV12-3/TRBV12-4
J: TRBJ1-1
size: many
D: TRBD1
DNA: TGTGCCAGCAGTGTGGACAGGGGGCCGACTGAAGCTTTCTTT
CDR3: CASSVDRGPTEAFF

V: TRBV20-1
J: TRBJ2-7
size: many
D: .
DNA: TGCAGTGCGAACGACAGGACGAAGAACTACGAGCAGTACTTC
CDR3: CSANDRTKNYEQYF

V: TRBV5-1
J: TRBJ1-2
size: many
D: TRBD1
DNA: TGCGCCAGCAGCGCGCGGAGCCAAACAGAGACAGGGGGCCTCTATGGCTACACCTTC
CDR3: CASSARSQTETGGLYGYTF

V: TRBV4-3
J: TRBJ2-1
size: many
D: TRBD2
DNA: TGCGCCAGCAGCCACCCCTACAACCGGGGGGGCTATGAGCAGTTCTTC
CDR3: CASSHPYNRGGYEQFF

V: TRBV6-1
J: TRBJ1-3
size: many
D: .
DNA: TGTGCCAGCAGTGATTCAGGGCGCTCATGGACCTCTGGAAACACCATATATTTT
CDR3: CASSDSGRSWTSGNTIYF

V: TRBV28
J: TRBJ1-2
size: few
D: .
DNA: TGTGCCAGCAGTTTGTTTTCCCTCAGGGAGGGCTACACCTTC
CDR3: CASSLFSLREGYTF

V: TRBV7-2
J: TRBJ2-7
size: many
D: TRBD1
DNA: TGTGCCAGCACCTTAGGCAGGGGGTATGAGCAGTACTTC
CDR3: CASTLGRGYEQYF

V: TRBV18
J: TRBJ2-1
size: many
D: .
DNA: TGTGCCAGCTCACCAGACACCTACAATGAGCAGTTCTTC
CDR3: CASSPDTYNEQFF

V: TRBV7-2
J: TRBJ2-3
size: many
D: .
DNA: TGTGCCAGCACCGTAATCCCAGATACGCAGTATTTT
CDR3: CASTVIPDTQYF

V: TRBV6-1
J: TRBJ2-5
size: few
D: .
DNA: TGTGCCAGCAGTGAGTTTTACCGCCGGGAGACCCAGTACTTC
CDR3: CASSEFYRRETQYF

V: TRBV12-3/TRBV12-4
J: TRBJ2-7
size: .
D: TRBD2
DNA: TGTGCCAGCAGTCCACCGGGGGGGCGAGGAGAGCAGTACTTC
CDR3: CASSPPGGRGEQYF

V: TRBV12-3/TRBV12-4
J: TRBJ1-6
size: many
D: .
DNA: TGTGCCAGCACCTCCAGGCAGGGGTCTTCACCCCTCCACTTT
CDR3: CASTSRQGSSPLHF

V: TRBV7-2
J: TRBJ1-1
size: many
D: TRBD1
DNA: TGTGCCAGCAGCTTAGCCGCACCGGGACAGGGGGTGGGCACTGAAGCTTTCTTT
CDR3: CASSLAAPGQGVGTEAFF

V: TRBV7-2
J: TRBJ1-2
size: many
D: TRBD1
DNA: TGTGCCAGCAGGATTATCGGGACAGGGGATCAGTCTGGCTACACCTTC
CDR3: CASRIIGTGDQSGYTF

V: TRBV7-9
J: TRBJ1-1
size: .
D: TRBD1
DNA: TGTGCCAGCAGCTTAAGGACAGGGGGCCTCCCTGAAGCTTTCTTT
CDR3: CASSLRTGGLPEAFF

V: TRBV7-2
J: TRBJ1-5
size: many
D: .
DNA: TGTGCCAGCAGCTTAGGCCAATATAGCAATCAGCCCCAGCATTTT
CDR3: CASSLGQYSNQPQHF

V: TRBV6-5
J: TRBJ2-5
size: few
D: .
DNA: TGTGCCAGCAGTAAACCGGGACGAAGAGAGACCCAGTACTTC
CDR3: CASSKPGRRETQYF

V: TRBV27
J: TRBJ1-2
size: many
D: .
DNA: TGTGCCAGCAGTTTACCCGACAGGAAGCCTTATGGCTACACCTTC
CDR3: CASSLPDRKPYGYTF

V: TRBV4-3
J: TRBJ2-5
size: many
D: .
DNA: TGCGCCAGCAGCCAAAGGGACGGGCTCGCGAGGACCCAGTACTTC
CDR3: CASSQRDGLARTQYF

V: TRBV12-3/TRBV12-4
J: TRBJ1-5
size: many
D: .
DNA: TGTGCCAGCAGTTTAAATAGTAATCAGCCCCAGCATTTT
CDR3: CASSLNSNQPQHF

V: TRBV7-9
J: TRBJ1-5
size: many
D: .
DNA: TGTGCCAGCAGCTTGGGGGCAGGGACTCAGCCCCAGCATTTT
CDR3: CASSLGAGTQPQHF

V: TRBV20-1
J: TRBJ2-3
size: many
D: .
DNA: TGCAGTGCTAGAGGACAGTTCAGGGGGGCCATAAGCACAGATACGCAGTATTTT
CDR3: CSARGQFRGAISTDTQYF

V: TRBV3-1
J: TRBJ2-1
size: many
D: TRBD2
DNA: TGTGCCAGCAGCGAGCGGGGGGGTCTGGGGAATGAGCAGTTCTTC
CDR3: CASSERGGLGNEQFF

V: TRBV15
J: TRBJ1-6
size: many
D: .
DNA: TGTGCCACCGCAATAAGCGGCAGGGAAAGCTATAATTCACCCCTCCACTTT
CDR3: CATAISGRESYNSPLHF

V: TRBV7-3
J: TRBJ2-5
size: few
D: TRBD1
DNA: TGTGCCAGCGCCCGACAGGGGGCAAGACAGGAGACCCAGTACTTC
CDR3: CASARQGARQETQYF

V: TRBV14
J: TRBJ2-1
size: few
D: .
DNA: TGTGCCAGCAGCCGCGTAGGGGGACGTGAGCAGTTCTTC
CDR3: CASSRVGGREQFF

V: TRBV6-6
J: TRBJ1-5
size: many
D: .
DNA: TGTGCCAGCAGTTACCCACTGACCAATCAGCCCCAGCATTTT
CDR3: CASSYPLTNQPQHF

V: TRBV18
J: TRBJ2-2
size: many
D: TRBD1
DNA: TGTGCCAGCTCAACGGGACAGGCTTGGGAGCTGTTTTTT
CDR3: CASSTGQAWELFF

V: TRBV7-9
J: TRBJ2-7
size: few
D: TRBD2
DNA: TGTGCCAGCAGCCGAGGGAGGGACTCCTACGAGCAGTACTTC
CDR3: CASSRGRDSYEQYF

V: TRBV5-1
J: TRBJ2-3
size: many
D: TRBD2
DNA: TGCGCCAGCAGCTTGGTAGCGGGGGGAAACACAGATACGCAGTATTTT
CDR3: CASSLVAGGNTDTQYF

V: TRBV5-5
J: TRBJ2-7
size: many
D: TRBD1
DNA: TGTGCCAGCAGCCTCGGGACAGGCCCCACCTACGAGCAGTACTTC
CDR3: CASSLGTGPTYEQYF

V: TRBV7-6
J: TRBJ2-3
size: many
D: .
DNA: TGTGCCAGCAGCAAAAGACAGGGATATTCAACCTTGACTAGAACAGATACGCAGTATTTT
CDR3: CASSKRQGYSTLTRTDTQYF

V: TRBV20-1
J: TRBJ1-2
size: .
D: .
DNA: TGCAGTGCTAGTTTCGGAGGGAACGGCTACACCTTC
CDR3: CSASFGGNGYTF

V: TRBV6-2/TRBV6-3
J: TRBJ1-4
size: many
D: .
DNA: TGTGCCAGCACTCCCCATGCCATCGTCGGGGAAAAACTGTTTTTT
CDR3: CASTPHAIVGEKLFF

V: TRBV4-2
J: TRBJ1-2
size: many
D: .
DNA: TGTGCCAGCAGCCAAGAAAGGGGAATCGACTATGGCTACACCTTC
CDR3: CASSQERGIDYGYTF

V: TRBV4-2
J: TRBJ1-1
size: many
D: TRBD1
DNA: TGTGCCAGCAGCCAAGATCTGTTCCAGGGGGCGTTCAACACTGAAGCTTTCTTT
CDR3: CASSQDLFQGAFNTEAFF

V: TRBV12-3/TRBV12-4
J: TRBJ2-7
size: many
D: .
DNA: TGTGCCAGCAGTCTGGGGGCGGGCGTCCCACCCTACGAGCAGTACTTC
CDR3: CASSLGAGVPPYEQYF

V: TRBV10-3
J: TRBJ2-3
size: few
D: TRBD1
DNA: TGTGCCATCAGTGAGCCCAGGGGGCTGGTTGACTTCGGCACAGATACGCAGTATTTT
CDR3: CAISEPRGLVDFGTDTQYF

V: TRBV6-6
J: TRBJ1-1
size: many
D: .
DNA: TGTGCCAGCAGTTACGGTCCACGGGAAGCTTTCTTT
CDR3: CASSYGPREAFF

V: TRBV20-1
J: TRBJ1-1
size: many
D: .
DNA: TGCAGTGGGGGGGGAGGAGGCCTGAACACTGAAGCTTTCTTT
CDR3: CSGGGGGLNTEAFF

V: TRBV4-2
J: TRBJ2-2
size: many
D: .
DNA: TGTGCCAGCAGCCAAGTTACAGGGCCCGGGGAGCTGTTTTTT
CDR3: CASSQVTGPGELFF

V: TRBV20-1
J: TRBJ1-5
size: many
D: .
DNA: TGCAGTGCTAGAGATCCCGGATTCAATCAGCCCCAGCATTTT
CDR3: CSARDPGFNQPQHF

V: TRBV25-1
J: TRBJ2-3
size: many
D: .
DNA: TGTGCCAGCAGTGACAGGCCCACAGATACGCAGTATTTT
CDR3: CASSDRPTDTQYF

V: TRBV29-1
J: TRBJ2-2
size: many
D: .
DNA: TGCAGCGTTGAATTAGGTCGGGACGGGGAGCTGTTTTTT
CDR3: CSVELGRDGELFF

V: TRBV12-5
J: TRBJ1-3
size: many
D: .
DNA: TGTGCTAGTGGTTTGGTAGCCGGGGTGGCCGACACCATATATTTT
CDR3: CASGLVAGVADTIYF

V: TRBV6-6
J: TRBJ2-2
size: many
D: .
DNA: TGTGCCAGCAGTCTCCGGGCGTCGGGGGAGCTGTTTTTT
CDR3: CASSLRASGELFF

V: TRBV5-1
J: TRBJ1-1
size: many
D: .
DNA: TGCGCCAGCAGAGATAACCAGGGTCTTGAAGCTTTCTTT
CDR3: CASRDNQGLEAFF

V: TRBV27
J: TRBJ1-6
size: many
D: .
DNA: TGTGCCAGCAGCATATATAATTCACCCCTCCACTTT
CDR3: CASSIYNSPLHF